This T cell receptor beta chain emerged from a study of beta chain features in type 1 diabetes (dated 2018 in TCRdb). About the full investigation: Mean age, gender distribution, total cell number and subset yield were not different between patients and healthy donors. A total of around 100 million sorted cells were examined across all samples, and RNA yield correlated strongly with the number of cells per subset. The study compared the TCRB repertoires of sorted circulating CD4+ T cell subsets in recently diagnosed type 1 diabetes patients with those in matched healthy donors. Naive and central memory subsets were obtained from all 28 donors, but regulatory and stem cell-like memory subsets were isolated from only 8 patients and 8 healthy donors.

As for this clone: Its antigen remains undetermined. No base qualities exist here, and no much larger clone lies one base off it.

The entire isolated RNA was reverse transcribed using the High Capacity cDNA Reverse Transcription Kit, and thus expressed TCRB transcripts were sequenced. Deep immunoSEQ sequencing was performed on naive, central memory and regulatory T cell samples, with an average of roughly 3.6 million total reads per sample. After sorted cells were lysed in RLT buffer, RNA was extracted with DNase-treated RNeasy Micro or Mini kits, with the choice depending on cell number. Each cell subset was processed separately to prevent cross-contamination, with patient and healthy donor samples processed together. TCRB sequences were amplified from cDNA with the immunoSEQ multiplex PCR, producing 87-bp fragments spanning the CDR3 region. Amplicons were sequenced on the Illumina HiSeq platform. On the authors' methods: PCR bias was corrected computationally using synthetic template baselines, and reads within Hamming distance 2 were collapsed, with unmergeable singletons discarded. Reads were aligned against IMGT so that V, D and J genes, CDR3 length and insertions or deletions at six rearrangement sites could be assigned. Within each subset, clonotype counts were normalized to sorted cell number, and only after that were true diversity and Gini coefficients computed with the tcR R package. Repertoire sharing was quantified using the overlap coefficient calculated on TCRB nucleotide sequences. As a proxy for the pre-selection repertoire, out-of-frame TCRB sequences from naive cells were analyzed. The table comes from immuneACCESS by way of TCRdb, which keeps in-frame sequences with V and J called. Part of the clones is missing from these tables; in studies checked, under half for an unresolved V gene and the rest for unknown reasons. For V, J and clone size, that table is used; D and trimming come from the DNA. For this sample the table gives a few hundred thousand clones, of which about 14% were detected only once. The ten largest account for roughly 0.015% of the sample.

The CDR3 runs 12 amino acids, cysteine and phenylalanine included. Only the CDR3 DNA stays, 36 bases, in frame from base 1. CDR1 and CDR2 are read off the germline V gene as SNHLY and FYNNEI. V is clipped by 3 bases and J by 5 bases, and the sequence between their germline boundaries is 7 bases long. Study-wide conclusions, independent of this receptor: Fewer insertions and more nucleotide deletions at VDJ recombination sites were observed in patients with type 1 diabetes, implying thymic rearrangement abnormalities. Because cDNA was sequenced instead of genomic DNA, activated cells with high expression could be over-represented, although the groups did not differ in activation or CD3 levels. Shorter templates might have been favored by PCR, but patient and control samples were amplified and corrected together, so both groups would have been affected equally by any skew. Naive, central memory and regulatory TCRB repertoires appeared to be more alike among patients than among healthy donors. Because the HLA sub-analyses included only small numbers of individuals, any influence of HLA type on TCRB rearrangement was left unresolved. Type 1 diabetes patients showed a moderate but significant shortening of TCRB CDR3 length in all four CD4+ subsets.

Each donor gave one peripheral blood draw, about 100 mL on average, collected into heparinised tubes. A BD FACSAria II was used to sort naive, central memory, regulatory and stem cell-like memory CD4+ T cells with a panel that included CD45RO, CCR7, CD25, CD127, CD95 and CD27. Every sorted population had a purity above 95%. PBMCs were isolated right away by Lymphoprep density gradient centrifugation and were stained directly, without culture. To minimize batch effects, samples were stained and sorted in pairs, one healthy donor with one patient per experiment. Rearrangement joined TRBV2 to TRBJ2-5; too little of a D gene remains to name it. This receptor was obtained from a woman aged 18-35 years with type 1 diabetes. Material: naive CD4+ T cells from blood. In light of the paper, this sample's cell subset or site label describes: true naive CD4+ T cells. CDR3 region: CASSEGRETQYF. The DNA is TGTGCCAGCAGTGAGGGCCGGGAGACCCAGTACTTC.